These 22 T cell receptor beta chains originate from one sample sequenced in a study of vaccination and CD4 T cells after COVID-19. An Oncomine TCR Beta short-read assay was used to sequence the DNA from cultured CD4+ T cells. Each CDR3 protein gets one entry after TCRdb re-called the PCR reads with MiXCR. This table has approximately 15,000 distinct CDR3 sequences, 53% appearing once. The antigens of these receptors remain unknown. Treatment: approximately 9-day PBMC culture with coronavirus spike peptide pools or control peptides (ViraFEST assay). Sequenced input: CD4+ T cells from blood, cultured in vitro. The receptors originated from a human donor who had recovered from COVID-19.

The sample holds one count of this clonotype. The chain combines TRBV12-3 or TRBV12-4 with TRBJ1-2, with D perhaps TRBD1 (6 bases). V dropped 1 base and J dropped 0 bases, with 18 bases sitting between them. The CDR3 covers 18 residues. CDR3 protein: CASSLGPPDRTSNYGYTF. The CDR3 DNA follows: TGTGCCAGCAGTTTAGGGCCCCCCGACAGGACTTCTAACTATGGCTACACCTTC.

This clonotype was detected only a few times. The genes are TRBV20-1 and TRBJ2-3, with D hard to call. CDR3 length: 12 residues. Germline CDR1 and CDR2: DFQATT and SNEGSKA (reference sequence). Deletions cut 2 bases from V and 7 bases from J, with 10 bases between. The CDR3, as DNA: TGCAGTGCTAGACGCCGCTCCCATACGCAGTATTTT. It translates to CSARRRSHTQYF.

This clonotype was detected only a few times. The genes are TRBV28 and TRBJ2-3; tentatively, D is TRBD1 (6 bases). CDR1 MDHEN and CDR2 SYDVKM come from the germline V gene. The CDR3 extends over 15 amino acids. V lost 2 bases, J lost 2 bases, and 11 bases lay in between. The CDR3 loop is CASSLRQENTDTQYF. The CDR3 DNA reads as TGTGCCAGCAGTTTACGACAGGAAAACACAGATACGCAGTATTTT.

This sequence joins TRBV25-1 and TRBJ2-3; 14 nucleotides line up with TRBD2. This CDR3 is 18 amino acids long. Looked up from germline, CDR1 is MGHDK and CDR2 is SYGVNS. V dropped 5 bases and J dropped 4; count of bases not matched to a gene: 11. The CDR3 spells CASSSPPGLAGAADTQYF. Here the CDR3 DNA reads TGTGCCAGCAGTTCCCCCCCGGGACTAGCGGGAGCGGCAGATACGCAGTATTTT.

The V gene is TRBV6-4, the J gene TRBJ2-1, with TRBD2 matching 10 bases. The CDR3 spans 15 residues. Per the germline V gene, CDR1 is MRHNA and CDR2 is SNTAGT. After removal of 0 bases from V and 4 bases from J, the junction contained 0 bases not matched to a gene. In DNA, the CDR3 is TGTGCCAGCAGTGACTCGACTAGCGGGTACAATGAGCAGTTCTTC. Amino acids: CASSDSTSGYNEQFF.

This chain uses TRBV18 with TRBJ1-2, with D possibly being TRBD1 (5 bases). CDR1 is KGHSH, CDR2 LQKENI, per germline. The V and J ends lost 4 bases and 7 bases respectively, with 16 bases between them. This CDR3 has 14 amino acids. CDR3 protein: CASSRDGGNLGYTF. The CDR3 DNA reads as TGTGCCAGCTCACGTGACGGGGGGAACCTTGGCTACACCTTC. Together with reference TRBV18 and TRBJ1-2, the CDR3 gives the full variable domain: NAGVMQNPRHLVRRRGQEARLRCSPMKGHSHVYWYRQLPEEGLKFMVYLQKENIIDESGMPKERFSAEFPKEGPSILRIQQVVRGDSAAYFCASSRDGGNLGYTFGSGTRLTVV.

The rearrangement joins TRBV24-1 to TRBJ2-5, with 13 bases identical to TRBD2. Germline trimming cut 4 bases from V and 5 bases from J; bases unmatched to any gene: 6. Germline CDR1 KGHDR, CDR2 SFDVKD. CDR3 length equals 16 residues. CDR3 protein: CATSDLGLAGAETQYF. As DNA, the CDR3 is TGTGCCACCAGTGACCTCGGACTAGCGGGAGCGGAGACCCAGTACTTC.

The rearrangement uses TRBV15 and TRBJ2-1; D perhaps matches TRBD1 (6 bases). The germline CDR1 and CDR2 sequences are LNHNV and YYDKDF (reference sequence). V was clipped by 1 base and J by 4 bases, with 11 bases between them. The CDR3 extends over 15 amino acids. The CDR3 coding sequence is TGTGCCACCAGCAGAGCCCGGGACACATACAATGAGCAGTTCTTC. Its protein product is CATSRARDTYNEQFF.

This clonotype was recorded once. The genes are TRBV7-9 and TRBJ2-7, with D maybe TRBD1 (5 bases). CDR3 length equals 12 residues. Per the germline V gene, CDR1 is SEHNR and CDR2 is FQNEAQ (reference sequence). V was trimmed by 5 bases and J by 6 bases, leaving 11 bases between them. CDR3 DNA: TGTGCCAGCAGCGTGACAGCTAGCGAGCAGTACTTC. Protein sequence: CASSVTASEQYF. The full variable domain, with the rest looked up from reference TRBV7-9 and TRBJ2-7, is DTGVSQNPRHKITKRGQNVTFRCDPISEHNRLYWYRQTLGQGPEFLTYFQNEAQLEKSRLLSDRFSAERPKGSFSTLEIQRTEQGDSAMYLCASSVTASEQYFGPGTRLTVT.

This clonotype showed up just a few times. This chain links TRBV20-1 with TRBJ2-3; the match to TRBD2 covers 7 bases. This CDR3 contains 15 residues. The trim removed 2 bases at V and 5 bases at J, leaving 10 bases unmatched. CDR1 is DFQATT and CDR2 is SNEGSKA in the germline V gene (reference sequence). The chain's CDR3 is CSARPAAGTRDTQYF. DNA of the CDR3: TGCAGTGCTAGACCTGCAGCGGGGACTCGAGATACGCAGTATTTT.

This clonotype was seen a handful of times. The gene calls are TRBV20-1 and TRBJ1-5, with D possibly matching TRBD1 (5 bases). From germline, CDR1 is DFQATT and CDR2 SNEGSKA (reference sequence). V lost 5 bases to trimming and J lost 0 bases, with 8 bases between them. The length of the CDR3 is 13 residues. CDR3 bases: TGCAGTGCTGTGACAGATAGCAATCAGCCCCAGCATTTT. This encodes CSAVTDSNQPQHF.

This chain uses TRBV2 with TRBJ1-1, with TRBD1 matching over 7 bases. Germline V lookup: CDR1 SNHLY, CDR2 FYNNEI. The CDR3 sequence is 14 residues long. The junction had 4 bases not matched to a gene; V was cut back by 6 bases and J by 0 bases. The CDR3 sequence is CASRAQGVNTEAFF. Here the CDR3 DNA reads TGTGCCAGCAGAGCTCAGGGGGTGAACACTGAAGCTTTCTTT. Using reference TRBV2 and TRBJ1-1 for the parts outside the CDR3, the full variable domain is EPEVTQTPSHQVTQMGQEVILRCVPISNHLYFYWYRQILGQKVEFLVSFYNNEISEKSEIFDDQFSVERPDGSNFTLKIRSTKLEDSAMYFCASRAQGVNTEAFFGQGTRLTVV.

This chain uses TRBV11-1 with TRBJ2-3, with TRBD1 identical over 7 bases. This CDR3 has 15 residues. CDR1 SGHAT and CDR2 FQDESV come from the germline V gene (reference sequence). The trim removed 1 base at V and 6 bases at J, leaving 7 bases unmatched. The CDR3 loop is CASSLDRPRGDTQYF. CDR3 nucleotides: TGTGCCAGCAGCTTAGACAGGCCCAGGGGGGATACGCAGTATTTT.

The J gene is TRBJ2-2, the V gene TRBV4-1, with D possibly TRBD2 on 6 matching bases. This CDR3 has 14 residues. Germline lookup yields CDR1 MGHRA and CDR2 YSYEKL. Trimming cost V 4 bases and J 5 bases, with 11 bases left between them. The CDR3 nucleotides are TGCGCCAGCAGCCGTTTTAGCGGAACCGGGGAGCTGTTTTTT. This sequence encodes CASSRFSGTGELFF.

The chain links TRBV11-2 to TRBJ1-5, with D perhaps TRBD1 (6 bases). CDR1 and CDR2 (germline): SGHAT, FQNNGV. CDR3 length equals 17 residues. Trimming took off 4 bases at V and 6 bases at J, with 22 bases between the two ends. This chain's CDR3 is CASSSGGAGDLGQPQHF. For the CDR3, the DNA is TGTGCCAGCAGCTCCGGAGGGGCAGGGGATCTGGGTCAGCCCCAGCATTTT.

On this clonotype: An end of the junction does not agree with germline; a read error may underlie this. In nucleotides, the CDR3 is TGTGCCAGCAGCTTGGTCGGGACAGGGGGCGCGGCCTATGGCTACACCTTC. This translates into CASSLVGTGGAAYGYTF. This chain joins TRBV5-3 and TRBJ1-2; 12 nucleotides line up with TRBD1. TRBV5-3 is an ORF, and what it does is uncertain. This CDR3 contains 17 residues.

This chain links TRBV7-3 with TRBJ2-3, with D possibly TRBD2 on 5 matching bases. V lost 6 bases and J 8 bases, leaving 18 bases between the germline ends. This CDR3 has 14 amino acids. Germline loops: CDR1 SGHTA, CDR2 FQGTGA. The CDR3 reads CASSAGEAAVTQYF. In DNA, the CDR3 is TGTGCCAGCAGTGCGGGTGAAGCGGCGGTTACGCAGTATTTT.

This rearrangement joins TRBV6-2 or TRBV6-3 to TRBJ2-3; possible D gene TRBD2, 5 bases. Germline CDR1 and CDR2: MNHEY and SVGEGT. Between the trimmed V and J ends, which lost 2 bases and 2 bases, there was a span of 11 bases. The CDR3 spans 15 residues. Written as DNA, the CDR3 is TGTGCCAGCAGTTACGGCGTGAGGGACACAGATACGCAGTATTTT. Protein: CASSYGVRDTDTQYF.

The chain employs TRBV12-3 or TRBV12-4 and TRBJ2-5; tentatively, D is TRBD2 (5 bases). V lost 6 bases to trimming and J lost 0 bases, with 8 bases between them. This CDR3 comprises 13 residues. The CDR3, as DNA: TGTGCCAGCAGCACTAGTAACCAAGAGACCCAGTACTTC. This sequence encodes CASSTSNQETQYF.

There are a few counts of this clonotype. The chain couples TRBV6-1 to TRBJ2-7; 8 bases line up with TRBD2. The germline V gene encodes CDR1 MNHNS and CDR2 SASEGT. J was trimmed by 7 bases and V by 8 bases; bases with no gene match: 4. This CDR3 region has 11 residues. Here the CDR3 reads CASGTSLEQYF. CDR3 sequence (DNA): TGTGCCAGCGGGACTAGTTTGGAGCAGTACTTC.

The chain has TRBV24-1 and TRBJ1-2; TRBD1 agrees at 11 bases. Germline V gene lookup returns CDR1 KGHDR and CDR2 SFDVKD. The CDR3 extends over 14 amino acids. Trimming took 6 bases from V and 3 from J; bases not matched to a gene: 2. The CDR3 protein is CATSRTGGDYGYTF. DNA of the CDR3: TGTGCCACCAGTAGGACAGGGGGCGACTATGGCTACACCTTC.

This clonotype was seen only a few times. The chain joins TRBV7-9 to TRBJ1-2; TRBD1 matches 7 bases. This CDR3 spans 13 amino acids. V shed 6 bases, J shed 4 bases, and the junction held 5 bases outside the gene matches. The V gene's germline CDR1 is SEHNR and CDR2 FQNEAQ (reference sequence). The CDR3 nucleotides are TGTGCCAGCAGTTACGACAGGGTCTATGGCTACACCTTC. This sequence encodes CASSYDRVYGYTF.